Each of the 16 T cell receptor beta chains below was sequenced from the same sample in a study of T cell responses to AZD1222 COVID-19 vaccine. Sequenced by immunoSEQ multiplex PCR; TCRdb stores in-frame clones only, minus some. The data show 65,000 to 95,000 clones, roughly 88% seen once. The specimen comprised peripheral blood, sampled 28 days after the second AZD1222 dose. These TCRs come from an adult who received the AZD1222 COVID-19 vaccine.

By its share, this clone is medium-sized. This sequence joins TRBV5-1 and TRBJ1-2; D gene ambiguous. Trimming stripped 2 bases from V and 2 bases from J, with 7 bases between. Germline V gene data show CDR1 as SGHRS and CDR2 as YFSETQ. This CDR3 contains 13 residues. The CDR3 DNA is TGCGCCAGCAGCTTTCCGGACAACTATGGCTACACCTTC. Translating it yields CASSFPDNYGYTF.

The chain links TRBV5-4 to TRBJ1-1, with TRBD1 matching 8 bases. J gave up 11 bases and V 0 bases, and 9 bases lay outside the gene matches. Germline V gene lookup returns CDR1 SGHNT and CDR2 YYREEE (reference sequence). This CDR3 contains 14 residues. Written as DNA, the CDR3 is TGTGCCAGCAGCTTGGTGGCCGGGACAGGTCGGGCTTTCTTT. It specifies CASSLVAGTGRAFF. The variable domain in full, with the rest retrieved from reference TRBV5-4 and TRBJ1-1, is ETGVTQSPTHLIKTRGQQVTLRCSSQSGHNTVSWYQQALGQGPQFIFQYYREEENGRGNFPPRFSGLQFPNYSSELNVNALELDDSALYLCASSLVAGTGRAFFGQGTRLTVV.

This chain connects TRBV5-1 to TRBJ2-7, with TRBD2 as a possible D gene (7 bases). Germline V gene data show CDR1 as SGHRS and CDR2 as YFSETQ. The length of the CDR3 is 15 residues. Trimming left V 0 bases short and J 1 base short, with 11 bases between. CDR3: CASSLDGGHSYEQYF. In DNA, the CDR3 is TGCGCCAGCAGCTTGGACGGGGGGCATTCCTACGAGCAGTACTTC.

This chain uses TRBV12-5 with TRBJ2-5; D may be TRBD2 (5 bases). The CDR3 is 12 amino acids. V lost 3 bases, J lost 7 bases, and 9 bases lay in between. The V gene's germline CDR1 is LGHNT and CDR2 FRNRAP. The CDR3: CASGFEGGTQYF. CDR3 bases: TGTGCTAGTGGTTTTGAGGGTGGGACCCAGTACTTC.

V is TRBV7-6 and J is TRBJ1-6; D not certain. V was cut by 0 bases and J by 10 bases, with 10 bases left in between. The CDR3 loop spans 14 amino acids. Germline-derived CDR1 and CDR2 are SGHVS and FNYEAQ. CDR3 nucleotide sequence: TGTGCCAGCAGCTTAGCCCGGGGAGAATCACCCCTCCACTTT. This encodes CASSLARGESPLHF.

V usage is TRBV2 and J usage is TRBJ1-1; TRBD1 agrees at 8 bases. Germline V CDR1 and CDR2: SNHLY, FYNNEI. The CDR3 totals 16 residues. V dropped 2 bases and J dropped 1; count of bases not matched to a gene: 6. The CDR3 DNA is TGTGCCAGCAGTGAACCCCGGGACAGGACGAACACTGAAGCTTTCTTT. This translates into CASSEPRDRTNTEAFF.

The chain carries TRBV28 and TRBJ1-1; TRBD1 might be the D (5 bases). The V end lost 3 bases, the J end lost 11 bases, and 13 bases lay between the germline ends. The CDR3 covers 12 residues. CDR1 is MDHEN and CDR2 is SYDVKM in the germline V gene. The CDR3 DNA sequence: TGTGCCAGCAGTTTCGACCCAAAGGGGGCTTTCTTT. It yields the protein CASSFDPKGAFF.

The chain couples TRBV27 to TRBJ1-2; 10 bases line up with TRBD1. Germline V gives CDR1 MNHEY, CDR2 SMNVEV (reference sequence). The V segment lost 6 bases and the J segment 3 bases; nucleotides outside the gene matches: 4. The CDR3 is 14 amino acids. CDR3 amino acids: CASRGTGAYYGYTF. The CDR3 region has the DNA TGTGCCAGCAGGGGGACAGGGGCGTACTATGGCTACACCTTC.

This clone turned up a few times. The genes are TRBV5-4 and TRBJ2-2; D is tentatively TRBD1 or TRBD2 (5 bases each). In germline, CDR1 is SGHNT, CDR2 YYREEE (reference sequence). V lost 0 bases and J lost 7, with 16 bases in between. The CDR3 runs 16 residues. The CDR3 DNA follows: TGTGCCAGCAGCTTGGGAGGTGTGGGGGTTGTCGGGGAGCTGTTTTTT. It translates to CASSLGGVGVVGELFF.

The chain has TRBV2 and TRBJ2-5; the match to TRBD2 covers 8 bases. The ends lost 7 bases at V and 1 base at J; junction bases unmatched: 2. The CDR3 consists of 13 residues. CDR1 and CDR2 from the germline V gene are SNHLY and FYNNEI. This chain's CDR3 is CASMRGAQETQYF. As DNA, the CDR3 is TGTGCCAGCATGCGGGGGGCCCAAGAGACCCAGTACTTC.

A note on this clone: The same CDR3 can be traced to other DNA sequences in this sample. V gene TRBV15 combines with J gene TRBJ2-7; 10 nucleotides line up with TRBD1. The germline CDR1 and CDR2 sequences are LNHNV and YYDKDF (reference sequence). Trimming removed 0 bases from V and 4 bases from J; junction bases left unmatched: 3. The CDR3 is 15 residues long. CDR3 sequence: CATSRDLGQGYEQYF. The CDR3 coding sequence is TGTGCCACCAGCAGAGATCTGGGACAGGGGTACGAGCAGTACTTC.

The chain joins TRBV5-5 to TRBJ1-5, with no clear D. The CDR3 runs to 13 residues. Trimming left V 0 bases short and J 3 bases short, with 4 bases between. Germline V gives CDR1 SGHKS, CDR2 YYEKEE (reference sequence). The CDR3, as DNA: TGTGCCAGCAGCTTGGACATCAATCAGCCCCAGCATTTT. Its protein product is CASSLDINQPQHF.

V usage is TRBV5-1 and J usage is TRBJ1-2; 8 bases are shared with TRBD1. CDR1 is SGHRS, CDR2 YFSETQ, per germline. This CDR3 contains 15 residues. V trimming: 0 bases; J trimming: 2 bases; junction bases outside the gene matches: 3. The DNA for the CDR3 is TGCGCCAGCAGCTTGGCTGGACAGGGCAACTATGGCTACACCTTC. This sequence encodes CASSLAGQGNYGYTF.

V and J are TRBV18 and TRBJ2-3; no reliable D call. Germline CDR1 KGHSH, CDR2 LQKENI. The CDR3 is 15 amino acids. V was cut by 2 bases and J by 3 bases, with 12 bases left in between. DNA of the CDR3: TGTGCCAGCTCACCAACATGGGCCGCGACAGATACGCAGTATTTT. It is translated as CASSPTWAATDTQYF.

The chain links TRBV3-1 (or the pseudogene TRBV3-2) to TRBJ2-1; TRBD2 is a possible D gene (6 bases). Germline-derived CDR1 and CDR2 are LGHDT and YNNKEL (reference sequence). There are 14 residues in the CDR3. The V end was cut by 4 bases, the J end by 7 bases, with 14 bases between. CDR3 amino acids: CASSPWGVGNEQFF. The CDR3 region has the DNA TGTGCCAGCAGCCCATGGGGGGTCGGGAATGAGCAGTTCTTC.

V is TRBV7-9 and J is TRBJ2-1; D remains unclear. The V end was cut by 5 bases, the J end by 4 bases, with 24 bases between. The CDR3 totals 18 residues. Germline lookup yields CDR1 SEHNR and CDR2 FQNEAQ (reference sequence). The CDR3 reads CASSPRVARTTSYNEQFF. In nucleotides, the CDR3 is TGTGCCAGCAGCCCCCGCGTTGCCCGGACGACCTCGTACAATGAGCAGTTCTTC.